One sample yielded the 5 T cell receptor beta chains listed below, sequenced in a study of Graves' ophthalmopathy and Graves' hyperthyroidism. RNA transcripts yielded amplified TCR beta CDR3 regions. The first-round RT-PCR employed HTBI primers together with the Qiagen OneStep RT-PCR kit. A multiplex PCR was then performed as the second round. TCRdb redid the calling of the multiplex PCR reads with MiXCR, one entry per CDR3 protein. The sample yields about 620,000 distinct CDR3 sequences, 20% to 25% seen once. The sequenced sample was peripheral blood. These receptors were obtained from a woman younger than 30 with stable Graves' hyperthyroidism. Some clones in this sample may be carry-over from other donors' samples.

In this sample, this clonotype turned up many times. The rearrangement links TRBV7-2 to TRBJ2-7; no definite D call. Trimming took 1 base from V and 1 from J, leaving 11 bases between them. The CDR3 is 15 residues long. Germline loops: CDR1 SGHTA, CDR2 FQGNSA. The CDR3 DNA sequence: TGTGCCAGCAGCTTAGGGCAGTCGCCTTCCTACGAGCAGTACTTC. Its protein is CASSLGQSPSYEQYF.

This clonotype has just a few counts. The CDR3: CASSVYPTGELFF. The CDR3 coding sequence is TGTGCCAGCAGCGTATATCCCACCGGGGAGCTGTTTTTT. The genes are TRBV25-1 and TRBJ2-2; D remains ambiguous. Germline values: CDR1 MGHDK, CDR2 SYGVNS. Trimming removed 6 bases at V and 4 bases at J, with 9 bases between. The CDR3 spans 13 residues.

This clonotype was detected many times. Here the CDR3 reads CASSHSRSGGSYEQYF. The CDR3 DNA follows: TGTGCCAGCAGCCACTCCCGTAGCGGGGGGTCCTACGAGCAGTACTTC. The genes are TRBV3-1 and TRBJ2-7; 10 nucleotides agree with TRBD2. This CDR3 spans 16 amino acids. J gave up 1 base and V 3 bases, and 6 bases lay outside the gene matches. CDR1 LGHDT and CDR2 YNNKEL come from the germline V gene (reference sequence).

This clonotype was seen ten or more times. J is TRBJ1-1 and V is TRBV12-5; TRBD1 might be the D (5 bases). The germline V gene encodes CDR1 LGHNT and CDR2 FRNRAP. The germline V and J ends were trimmed by 0 bases and 2 bases, with 19 bases remaining between them. The CDR3 is 18 residues long. This chain's CDR3 is CASGLVLGGGGANTEAFF. CDR3 DNA sequence: TGTGCTAGTGGTTTGGTACTCGGAGGCGGGGGAGCCAACACTGAAGCTTTCTTT.

This clonotype was observed a handful of times. The chain links TRBV5-1 to TRBJ1-2; D may be TRBD1 (6 bases). This CDR3 has 15 residues. Germline V gene sequence: CDR1 SGHRS, CDR2 YFSETQ. The ends were cut back, 3 bases at V and 4 bases at J, with 16 bases in the middle. CDR3 sequence: CASSSLTGRIYGYTF. CDR3 bases: TGCGCCAGCAGCTCCCTAACAGGGAGGATCTATGGCTACACCTTC.